The 19 T cell receptor beta chains in this list originate from one sample, sequenced in a study of cytomegalovirus exposure and HLA in healthy donors. 60 Vbeta and 13 Jbeta primers were used in PCR. Clones were read by immunoSEQ multiplex PCR, and TCRdb kept only the in-frame ones, dropping some. The table shows under 250,000 clones, with 80% to 90% occurring only once. What was sequenced was PBMCs. These receptors originate from a girl under 10 years old in good health and CMV-seronegative.

The count of this clone is one. The chain joins TRBV19 to TRBJ1-2; D is perhaps TRBD1 (5 bases). There are 16 residues in the CDR3. Deletions cut 7 bases from V and 5 bases from J, with 23 bases between. The germline gives CDR1 LNHDA, CDR2 SQIVND (reference sequence). The CDR3 is CASTPGGTWSGYGYTF. In nucleotides, the CDR3 is TGTGCCAGTACCCCGGGGGGGACCTGGTCAGGATATGGCTACACCTTC.

This clone was found a few times. The genes are TRBV11-2 and TRBJ1-1, with 8 bases lining up with TRBD1. This CDR3 spans 15 amino acids. Germline trimming cut 3 bases from V and 0 bases from J; bases unmatched to any gene: 3. The V gene's germline CDR1 is SGHAT and CDR2 FQNNGV. CDR3 region: CASSLGQVMNTEAFF. CDR3 DNA: TGTGCCAGCAGCTTGGGACAGGTTATGAACACTGAAGCTTTCTTT.

The chain couples TRBV6-5 to TRBJ1-6; 7 nucleotides line up with TRBD1. V shed 6 bases, J shed 11 bases, and the junction held 10 bases outside the gene matches. The CDR3 spans 14 residues. Germline V gene sequence: CDR1 MNHEY, CDR2 SVGAGI. CDR3 protein: CASSPQQGRAPLHF. CDR3 nucleotide sequence: TGTGCCAGCAGCCCGCAACAGGGGCGGGCACCCCTCCACTTT.

The CDR3 sequence: CASSLTTGTGPYEQYF. In DNA, the CDR3 is TGTGCCAGCAGCCTCACCACCGGGACAGGTCCCTACGAGCAGTACTTC. The chain is built from TRBV27 and TRBJ2-7; 8 bases agree with TRBD1. Germline CDR1 MNHEY, CDR2 SMNVEV (reference sequence). J gave up 2 bases and V 6 bases, and 12 bases lay outside the gene matches. The CDR3 sequence is 16 residues long.

The chain links TRBV19 to TRBJ2-3, with 12 bases lining up with TRBD1. The CDR3 is made up of 15 amino acids. Germline values: CDR1 LNHDA, CDR2 SQIVND (reference sequence). V was clipped by 0 bases and J by 6 bases; unmatched bases: 1. CDR3 protein: CASSIEGTGGDTQYF. In DNA form, the CDR3 reads TGTGCCAGTAGTATAGAAGGGACAGGGGGCGATACGCAGTATTTT.

The rearrangement joins TRBV10-3 to TRBJ2-5; 9 nucleotides agree with TRBD1. V was pared by 6 bases and J by 2 bases, with 1 base of the junction left unmatched. There are 13 residues in the CDR3. Germline CDR1 reads ENHRY; CDR2 reads SYGVKD. This chain's CDR3 is CAIRGTGQETQYF. The CDR3 DNA reads TGTGCCATCAGGGGGACAGGGCAAGAGACCCAGTACTTC.

Worth noting for this clone: The identical CDR3 is also encoded by other nucleotide sequences in the sample. The chain has TRBV25-1 and TRBJ2-7, with no clear D. The CDR3 totals 12 residues. Trimming removed 1 base at V and 4 bases at J, with 5 bases between. Germline CDR1 MGHDK, CDR2 SYGVNS. CDR3 nucleotide sequence: TGTGCCAGCAGTGAATCTACTTACGAGCAGTACTTC. This codes for CASSESTYEQYF.

The chain joins TRBV30 to TRBJ1-2; D is perhaps TRBD1 (5 bases). The CDR3 extends over 13 amino acids. Germline CDR1 is GTSNPN and CDR2 is SVGIG (reference sequence). V gave up 5 bases and J gave up 0 bases, with 10 bases separating them. The CDR3 loop is CAWGWTTNYGYTF. The CDR3 bases are TGTGCCTGGGGCTGGACAACTAACTATGGCTACACCTTC.

The DNA for the CDR3 is TGTGCCAGCACCACATCCGGGACACCGAACACCGGGGAGCTGTTTTTT. Protein sequence: CASTTSGTPNTGELFF. The V call is TRBV25-1, the J call TRBJ2-2, with TRBD1 as a possible D gene (6 bases). Deletions cut 7 bases from V and 0 bases from J, with 15 bases between. The CDR3 spans 16 residues. Germline CDR1 and CDR2: MGHDK and SYGVNS.

The genes are TRBV7-9 and TRBJ1-1; 7 bases match TRBD1. Per the germline V gene, CDR1 is SEHNR and CDR2 is FQNEAQ (reference sequence). The length of the CDR3 is 13 residues. The V segment lost 6 bases and the J segment 1 base; nucleotides outside the gene matches: 2. Here the CDR3 DNA reads TGTGCCAGCAGGCACAGGGGGAACACTGAAGCTTTCTTT. This encodes CASRHRGNTEAFF.

This clone occurred once. J is TRBJ1-2 and V is TRBV6-1; unclear D gene. The V gene lost 2 bases and the J gene lost 12 bases, with 22 bases spanning the gap. Germline V gene sequence: CDR1 MNHNS, CDR2 SASEGT. The CDR3 runs to 15 residues. CDR3: CASSELNGLRWVNTF. CDR3 in DNA: TGTGCCAGCAGTGAACTCAACGGACTTAGATGGGTCAACACCTTC.

This rearrangement joins TRBV5-4 to TRBJ2-1; TRBD2 matches 9 bases. The germline gives CDR1 SGHNT, CDR2 YYREEE (reference sequence). This CDR3 region has 16 residues. Germline trimming cut 4 bases from V and 1 base from J; bases unmatched to any gene: 6. In DNA form, the CDR3 reads TGTGCCAGCAGCCTCGCGAGCGGGAGGTCCTACAATGAGCAGTTCTTC. Translated: CASSLASGRSYNEQFF.

V and J are TRBV2 and TRBJ2-3, with D tentatively TRBD2 (5 bases). There are 13 residues in the CDR3. With 6 bases removed from V and 3 bases from J, the gap between germline ends came to 10 bases. Germline V gene sequence: CDR1 SNHLY, CDR2 FYNNEI. The CDR3 loop reads CASRREGTDTQYF. As DNA, the CDR3 is TGTGCCAGCAGGAGGGAAGGGACAGATACGCAGTATTTT.

The V and J genes are TRBV5-8 and TRBJ2-1; D call uncertain. Trimming took 0 bases from V and 6 from J, leaving 19 bases between them. Germline V gene lookup returns CDR1 SGHTS and CDR2 YDEGEE. This CDR3 has 17 amino acids. As DNA, the CDR3 is TGTGCCAGCAGCTTGGGGATCGTGGCATCAAGAGGCAATGAGCAGTTCTTC. It codes for CASSLGIVASRGNEQFF.

V gene TRBV19 combines with J gene TRBJ2-3, with 9 bases lining up with TRBD2. CDR1 LNHDA and CDR2 SQIVND come from the germline V gene (reference sequence). The CDR3 loop spans 15 amino acids. V dropped 9 bases and J dropped 5; count of bases not matched to a gene: 12. CDR3: CASRGQAGGGDTQYF. The CDR3 nucleotides read TGTGCCAGCCGAGGTCAGGCGGGAGGGGGAGATACGCAGTATTTT.

There are a few counts of this clone. V and J are TRBV2 and TRBJ1-2; 11 nucleotides agree with TRBD1. The CDR3 loop spans 15 amino acids. J was trimmed by 4 bases and V by 5 bases; bases with no gene match: 6. Germline values: CDR1 SNHLY, CDR2 FYNNEI. The DNA for the CDR3 is TGTGCCAGCAGTCTTCGGACAGGGGGCGCCTATGGCTACACCTTC. Translation: CASSLRTGGAYGYTF.

The chain links TRBV12-2 to TRBJ2-7; the table gives TRBD2 as D, unverified against the DNA. TRBV12-2 constitutes a pseudogene. The CDR3 has 17 amino acids. CDR3 loop: CASRSRGGPATSYEQYF. The CDR3 DNA reads as TGTGCAAGTCGCTCTCGGGGGGGCCCAGCAACTTCCTACGAGCAGTACTTC.

Only a few counts were recorded for this clone. V gene TRBV12-5 combines with J gene TRBJ1-1; maybe TRBD1 (5 bases). In germline, CDR1 is LGHNT, CDR2 FRNRAP. The CDR3 length is 14 residues. Trimming took off 5 bases at V and 4 bases at J, with 14 bases between the two ends. This chain's CDR3 is CASGPITGGTEAFF. The CDR3 nucleotides read TGTGCTAGTGGTCCTATTACGGGGGGCACTGAAGCTTTCTTT.

This clone was counted a few times. The V gene is TRBV7-9, the J gene TRBJ1-6; the D gene is possibly TRBD1 (5 bases). The CDR3 extends over 11 amino acids. Germline CDR1 is SEHNR and CDR2 is FQNEAQ (reference sequence). The V end lost 6 bases, the J end lost 13 bases, and 10 bases lay between the germline ends. CDR3 coding DNA: TGTGCCAGCAGTTCAGGGTTTCCCCTCCACTTT. Translation: CASSSGFPLHF.